This T cell receptor (beta chain) comes out of a study of blood T cell repertoires in COVID-19. Across the whole study: Nucleic acid was either cDNA or gDNA, and it came from T cells, B-cell-depleted T cells, or PBMCs.

CDR1 is SQVTM, CDR2 ANQGSEA, per germline. The CDR3 extends over 12 amino acids. The V segment lost 4 bases and the J segment 8 bases; nucleotides outside the gene matches: 4. The table came from immunoSEQ multiplex PCR; TCRdb's copy has only in-frame clones and leaves some out. The repertoire includes some 2,200 clones, approximately 90% of them detected once, and roughly a sixth sits in the top ten. Sequencing input: peripheral blood. The source is a man aged 70-80 years with active COVID-19. The V and J genes are TRBV29-1 and TRBJ2-4; 8 bases map to TRBD2. The CDR3 DNA reads TGCAGCGTTGGCGGGGGGTCGGACATTCAGTACTTC. Protein: CSVGGGSDIQYF.